One and the same sample provided the 32 T cell receptor beta chains below, sequenced in a study of T-cell memory formation after mild COVID-19 (dated by TCRdb to 2020 to 2022). The library was prepared using 5' RACE. Sequencing relied on an Illumina NovaSeq 6000. Using fastp trimming at Q25 and MiXCR clonotype assembly, TCRdb reanalyzed the public sequencing data and kept in-frame beta chains. Rows merge per CDR3 protein into single entries with the most common DNA and genes. For this sample there are over 70,000 distinct CDR3 sequences; roughly 16% appear just once. Clones ranked in the top ten supply around two fifths of the sample. Sequenced: PBMCs or a T cell subset sorted from them (not recorded which). The receptors stem from a man between 18 and 35 years old who had mild COVID-19 (a few samples of this study predate the infection). The sample titles of this study are shuffled in the database, so cell type and time point are left out; the donor was told from shared clones.

This clonotype was seen repeatedly, ten times or more. The V call is TRBV4-3, the J call TRBJ2-7, with 7 bases that match TRBD2. Germline lookup yields CDR1 LGHNA and CDR2 YSLEER. The CDR3 loop spans 17 amino acids. With 0 bases clipped from V and 6 bases from J, the junction kept 14 bases outside the gene matches. The CDR3 DNA follows: TGCGCCAGCAGCCAAGATTTGGGTGGCGGGGGATCGGGCGAGCAGTACTTC. The encoded protein is CASSQDLGGGGSGEQYF.

The chain has TRBV7-8 and TRBJ1-2, with 9 bases aligning to TRBD1. V shed 2 bases and J 0 bases; nucleotides not matched to a gene: 13. This CDR3 is 19 amino acids long. CDR1 is SGHVS, CDR2 FQNEAQ, per germline. The CDR3 DNA reads TGTGCCAGCAGCTTATTGGACCGGACAGGGGCCCAAGCTAACTATGGCTACACCTTC. Amino acid sequence: CASSLLDRTGAQANYGYTF.

The chain recombines TRBV28 with TRBJ2-3; 9 bases agree with TRBD2. Germline V gene sequence: CDR1 MDHEN, CDR2 SYDVKM. The CDR3 loop spans 16 amino acids. After removal of 0 bases from V and 2 bases from J, the junction contained 3 bases not matched to a gene. The CDR3 loop reads CASSLWGGGVTDTQYF. The CDR3, as DNA: TGTGCCAGCAGTTTATGGGGCGGGGGGGTCACAGATACGCAGTATTTT.

This clonotype was seen only a few times. The V and J genes are TRBV12-3 or TRBV12-4 and TRBJ2-5; possible D gene TRBD2, 7 bases. The CDR3 length is 14 residues. The V end was cut by 1 base, the J end by 7 bases, with 13 bases between. This chain's CDR3 is CASSLEGGGGTQYF. CDR3 DNA sequence: TGTGCCAGCAGTTTAGAGGGGGGCGGGGGGACCCAGTACTTC.

This clonotype appeared a few times. The J gene is TRBJ1-2, the V gene TRBV19; unclear D gene. V dropped 10 bases and J dropped 8 bases, with 17 bases sitting between them. The CDR3 loop spans 12 amino acids. CDR1 and CDR2 (germline): LNHDA, SQIVND (reference sequence). The CDR3 DNA reads as TGTGCCACCGAGGCTTGGGCAGGAGGCTACACCTTC. The encoded protein is CATEAWAGGYTF.

This clonotype turned up a few times. The genes are TRBV10-3 and TRBJ1-1; maybe TRBD1 (6 bases). Germline V gives CDR1 ENHRY, CDR2 SYGVKD. CDR3 length: 14 amino acids. Trimming shortened V by 0 bases and J by 1 base, and 6 bases separated the two germline ends. The CDR3 bases are TGTGCCATCAGTGAGTCAGGGGGGAACACTGAAGCTTTCTTT. Amino acid sequence: CAISESGGNTEAFF.

The CDR3 coding sequence is TGTGCCAGCAGTCTAGGGGGGGGCGACTTTTATAGCAATCAGCCCCAGCATTTT. Translating gives CASSLGGGDFYSNQPQHF. The chain is built from TRBV6-5 and TRBJ1-5; weak D call: TRBD1 (6 bases). The CDR3 has 18 residues. The V end lost 5 bases, the J end lost 0 bases, and 20 bases lay between the germline ends. Germline CDR1 reads MNHEY; CDR2 reads SVGAGI.

The chain carries TRBV5-7 and TRBJ2-7, with 11 bases aligning to TRBD1. TRBV5-7 is noted as an ORF with a role that remains uncertain. V shed 3 bases and J 4 bases; nucleotides not matched to a gene: 3. The CDR3 covers 14 residues. CDR3 loop: CASSCRDRGYEQYV. Written as DNA, the CDR3 is TGTGCCAGCAGCTGTCGGGACAGGGGGTACGAGCAGTACGTC.

This clonotype was seen more than once but under ten times. The gene calls are TRBV7-8 and TRBJ2-5; 8 bases are shared with TRBD1. The V segment lost 7 bases and the J segment 1 base; nucleotides outside the gene matches: 17. The CDR3 totals 18 residues. Germline lookup yields CDR1 SGHVS and CDR2 FQNEAQ. The CDR3 sequence is CASNRRTGSEEGQETQYF. The DNA for the CDR3 is TGTGCCAGCAACCGTAGGACAGGGAGTGAAGAGGGCCAAGAGACCCAGTACTTC.

Ten or more counts support this clonotype. This chain links TRBV5-1 with TRBJ2-3, with 13 nucleotides matching TRBD2. Germline assignment: CDR1 SGHRS and CDR2 YFSETQ. The CDR3 spans 16 residues. J lost 6 bases, V lost 6 bases, and 10 bases had no gene match. CDR3 sequence reads: CASIETSGGSLDTQYF. DNA for the CDR3: TGCGCCAGCATCGAGACTAGCGGGGGGTCTCTCGATACGCAGTATTTT. The variable domain in full, completed from reference TRBV5-1 and TRBJ2-3, reads KAGVTQTPRYLIKTRGQQVTLSCSPISGHRSVSWYQQTPGQGLQFLFEYFSETQRNKGNFPGRFSGRQFSNSRSEMNVSTLELGDSALYLCASIETSGGSLDTQYFGPGTRLTVL.

The chain recombines TRBV6-5 with TRBJ2-3, with unresolved D. Trimming shortened V by 5 bases and J by 3 bases, and 9 bases separated the two germline ends. Germline-derived CDR1 and CDR2 are MNHEY and SVGAGI. This CDR3 spans 13 amino acids. CDR3 residues: CASSQLETDTQYF. CDR3 in DNA: TGTGCCAGCAGTCAGCTAGAGACAGATACGCAGTATTTT.

This sequence joins TRBV11-2 and TRBJ1-6, with 9 nucleotides matching TRBD1. The ends lost 1 base at V and 7 bases at J; junction bases unmatched: 5. The CDR3 covers 16 residues. Germline V gene lookup returns CDR1 SGHAT and CDR2 FQNNGV. The CDR3 sequence is CASSLGTGTGNSPLHF. Here the CDR3 DNA reads TGTGCCAGCAGCTTAGGAACCGGGACAGGGAATTCACCCCTCCACTTT. The full variable domain, completed using reference TRBV11-2 and TRBJ1-6, is EAGVAQSPRYKIIEKRQSVAFWCNPISGHATLYWYQQILGQGPKLLIQFQNNGVVDDSQLPKDRFSAERLKGVDSTLKIQPAKLEDSAVYLCASSLGTGTGNSPLHFGNGTRLTVT.

Only a few counts were recorded for this clonotype. The V call is TRBV24-1, the J call TRBJ2-1, with TRBD1 identical over 8 bases. The V gene end was trimmed by 0 bases and the J gene end by 6 bases; junction bases not matched to a gene: 0. The CDR3 is 14 residues long. CDR1 and CDR2 (germline): KGHDR, SFDVKD. The CDR3 region has the DNA TGTGCCACCAGTGATTTGACAGGGGGCAATGAGCAGTTCTTC. Translated: CATSDLTGGNEQFF.

This clonotype was detected a few times. This sequence joins TRBV20-1 and TRBJ2-1, with a weak D call TRBD2 (6 bases). V lost 0 bases and J 1 base, leaving 13 bases between the germline ends. This CDR3 region has 16 residues. CDR1 is DFQATT and CDR2 is SNEGSKA in the germline V gene (reference sequence). The CDR3 loop reads CSARDPSLASYNEQFF. CDR3 in DNA: TGCAGTGCTAGAGATCCCAGTCTAGCGTCCTACAATGAGCAGTTCTTC.

In its sample, this clonotype was seen a few times. In DNA form, the CDR3 reads TGTGCCAGCAGCTTGCGAAACTTCAATGAGCAGTTCTTC. Protein sequence: CASSLRNFNEQFF. J is TRBJ2-1 and V is TRBV5-6; no clear D gene. Per the germline V gene, CDR1 is SGHDT and CDR2 is YYEEEE. V lost 1 base, J lost 6 bases, and 8 bases lay in between. There are 13 residues in the CDR3.

The genes are TRBV7-2 and TRBJ1-1, with TRBD1 as a possible D gene (5 bases). Per germline, CDR1 SGHTA and CDR2 FQGNSA. Trimming cost V 2 bases and J 5 bases, with 15 bases left between them. This CDR3 has 15 residues. CDR3 amino acids: CASSLYWGLRTEAFF. CDR3 bases: TGTGCCAGCAGCTTATACTGGGGGTTGAGGACTGAAGCTTTCTTT.

This clonotype was found a few times. The V and J genes are TRBV6-6 and TRBJ1-1, with D uncertain. The CDR3 length is 13 residues. Between the trimmed V and J ends, which lost 2 bases and 7 bases, there was a span of 11 bases. The germline gives CDR1 MNHNY, CDR2 SVGAGI (reference sequence). CDR3 in amino acids: CASSYMGGIEAFF. The CDR3 region has the DNA TGTGCCAGCAGTTACATGGGTGGAATTGAAGCTTTCTTT.

This clonotype has a handful of counts. This chain links TRBV7-9 with TRBJ2-1; D remains ambiguous. CDR3 length: 14 amino acids. Germline loops: CDR1 SEHNR, CDR2 FQNEAQ (reference sequence). The V end was cut by 0 bases, the J end by 8 bases, with 11 bases between. CDR3 sequence: CASSLARTRYEQFF. DNA of the CDR3: TGTGCCAGCAGCTTAGCGAGAACGCGCTATGAGCAGTTCTTC.

This clonotype was counted only a few times. The rearrangement uses TRBV6-2 or TRBV6-3 and TRBJ2-7; 7 positions agree with TRBD1. CDR1 MNHEY and CDR2 SVGEGT come from the germline V gene. CDR3 length: 11 amino acids. The junction had 4 bases not matched to a gene; V was cut back by 8 bases and J by 6 bases. DNA for the CDR3: TGTGCCAGCGAGGGGGCGCGCGAGCAGTACGTC. This encodes CASEGAREQYV.

The chain carries TRBV20-1 and TRBJ2-5; 8 bases align to TRBD2. From germline, CDR1 is DFQATT and CDR2 SNEGSKA (reference sequence). The CDR3 sequence is 14 residues long. Losses at the gene ends were 3 bases for V and 4 bases for J; bases not matched to a gene: 7. The DNA for the CDR3 is TGCAGTGCTAGTTGGCGGGGGGTCCCAGAGACCCAGTACTTC. This translates into CSASWRGVPETQYF.

This clonotype was counted only a few times. The gene calls are TRBV4-1 and TRBJ1-2; D not certain. V was shortened by 2 bases and J by 5 bases, with 15 bases between the two germline ends. CDR1 is MGHRA and CDR2 is YSYEKL in the germline V gene. The CDR3 contains 15 residues. This chain's CDR3 is CASSQIPDKDYGYTF. The CDR3 coding sequence is TGCGCCAGCAGCCAAATCCCAGACAAGGATTATGGCTACACCTTC.

This clonotype was counted between two and nine times. The chain couples TRBV16 to TRBJ2-5, with 8 bases fitting TRBD2. CDR3 length equals 17 residues. Germline V gene sequence: CDR1 KGHSY, CDR2 FQNENV. Trimming at V came to 4 bases and at J to 4 bases, leaving 14 bases not matched to a gene. The DNA of the CDR3 is TGTGCCAGCAGCCCAGAGATGAGCGGGGGTAAGAGAGAGACCCAGTACTTC. It yields the protein CASSPEMSGGKRETQYF.

This clonotype was detected only a few times. V is TRBV7-8 and J is TRBJ2-1; D call uncertain. This CDR3 has 12 residues. CDR1 is SGHVS and CDR2 is FQNEAQ in the germline V gene. V was clipped by 0 bases and J by 6 bases, with 3 bases between them. The CDR3 is CASSLAPNEQFF. As DNA, the CDR3 is TGTGCCAGCAGCTTAGCGCCCAATGAGCAGTTCTTC.

This clonotype was seen a handful of times. The chain uses TRBV7-8 and TRBJ2-7; the match to TRBD1 covers 7 bases. Germline lookup yields CDR1 SGHVS and CDR2 FQNEAQ. The CDR3 totals 14 residues. With V trimmed by 5 bases and J by 3 bases, 7 bases remained unmatched. Here the CDR3 DNA reads TGTGCCAGCAGCACCGGGACAGTAAACTACGAGCAGTACTTC. This translates into CASSTGTVNYEQYF.

This clonotype was recorded at least ten times. The CDR3 sequence is CSVGFGEQYF. The CDR3 DNA reads as TGCAGCGTGGGATTCGGCGAGCAGTACTTC. The gene calls are TRBV29-1 and TRBJ2-7, with unresolved D. This CDR3 is 10 amino acids long. CDR1 is SQVTM and CDR2 is ANQGSEA in the germline V gene. V was clipped by 6 bases and J by 6 bases, with 9 bases between them.

There are a few counts of this clonotype. This chain joins TRBV10-2 and TRBJ1-4; tentatively, D is TRBD1 (5 bases). There are 18 residues in the CDR3. In germline, CDR1 is WSHSY, CDR2 SAAADI. V dropped 2 bases and J dropped 8 bases, with 24 bases sitting between them. Here the CDR3 DNA reads TGCGCCAGCAGTGAGGGGATGCTCCAGGGACCGTCCGAGGAAAAACTGTTTTTT. This codes for CASSEGMLQGPSEEKLFF.

The genes are TRBV7-2 and TRBJ2-2; D ambiguous. The CDR3 runs 15 residues. Trimming took 0 bases from V and 1 from J, leaving 6 bases between them. In germline, CDR1 is SGHTA, CDR2 FQGNSA. CDR3 coding DNA: TGTGCCAGCAGCTTAGCGGCCCTGAACACCGGGGAGCTGTTTTTT. Translating gives CASSLAALNTGELFF. Based on the CDR3 plus reference TRBV7-2 and TRBJ2-2, the full variable domain is GAGVSQSPSNKVTEKGKDVELRCDPISGHTALYWYRQSLGQGLEFLIYFQGNSAPDKSGLPSDRFSAERTGGSVSTLTIQRTQQEDSAVYLCASSLAALNTGELFFGEGSRLTVL.

This clonotype was seen more than once but under ten times. The V and J genes are TRBV19 and TRBJ2-5, with D possibly being TRBD1 or TRBD2 (5 bases each). Germline lookup yields CDR1 LNHDA and CDR2 SQIVND (reference sequence). Deletions cut 2 bases from V and 4 bases from J, with 17 bases between. The CDR3 has 16 residues. The CDR3 region is CASSISGRSNRETQYF. CDR3 DNA: TGTGCCAGTAGTATATCGGGACGCAGTAATAGAGAGACCCAGTACTTC.

V usage is TRBV20-1 and J usage is TRBJ1-3; D is possibly TRBD1 (5 bases). Germline V CDR1 and CDR2: DFQATT, SNEGSKA (reference sequence). The length of the CDR3 is 14 residues. V was trimmed by 6 bases and J by 8 bases, leaving 20 bases between them. CDR3 in amino acids: CSAIMTQGSDTIYF. In DNA, the CDR3 is TGCAGTGCCATCATGACCCAGGGTAGTGACACCATATATTTT.

There are a few counts of this clonotype. The chain joins TRBV15 to TRBJ2-7; no clear D. The CDR3 loop spans 13 amino acids. Trimming shortened V by 5 bases and J by 0 bases, and 8 bases separated the two germline ends. Germline assignment: CDR1 LNHNV and CDR2 YYDKDF (reference sequence). The CDR3 sequence: CATSPWGSYEQYF. CDR3 bases: TGTGCCACCAGCCCCTGGGGCTCCTACGAGCAGTACTTC.

A few counts support this clonotype. This chain connects TRBV30 to TRBJ2-7; D might be TRBD2 (5 bases). This CDR3 is 12 amino acids long. V shed 2 bases and J shed 6 bases, with 11 bases lying between them. CDR1 and CDR2 from the germline V gene are GTSNPN and SVGIG (reference sequence). CDR3 protein: CAWSSRGFEQYF. For the CDR3, the DNA is TGTGCCTGGAGTTCCCGCGGGTTCGAGCAGTACTTC.

The rearrangement links TRBV10-3 to TRBJ2-5; the match to TRBD1 covers 7 bases. The J segment lost 4 bases and the V segment lost 6 bases, leaving 5 bases of the junction unmatched. Per germline, CDR1 ENHRY and CDR2 SYGVKD. This CDR3 has 13 residues. This chain's CDR3 is CAISPGTAETQYF. The CDR3 DNA reads TGTGCCATCAGCCCCGGGACAGCAGAGACCCAGTACTTC.